This is a list of T cell receptor beta chains from one sample in a study of Graves' ophthalmopathy and Graves' hyperthyroidism. Each CDR3 protein is one row after TCRdb ran MiXCR on the multiplex PCR reads. The sample has some 370,000 distinct CDR3 sequences; about 17% are singletons. Sequenced: peripheral blood. All receptors derive from an adult woman with stable Graves' hyperthyroidism. Both conserved end residues are part of each CDR3. Fields, in order: clone size, V gene, J gene, CDR3 length, D gene, CDR3 DNA, CDR3 protein. The D gene is left open where the match is weak. Not every row has a clone size; where given, it reads once, few, many or a size class.

clone size: NA; V gene: TRBV7-8; J gene: TRBJ2-7; CDR3 length: 15; D gene: TRBD2; CDR3 DNA: TGTGCCAGCAGCTTAGGGACTAGCGGGAGGATCGAGCAGTACTTC; CDR3 protein: CASSLGTSGRIEQYF
clone size: NA; V gene: TRBV5-6; J gene: TRBJ1-5; CDR3 length: 15; D gene: NA; CDR3 DNA: TGTGCCAGCAGCTTCAGACAAACGCAAAATCAGCCCCAGCATTTT; CDR3 protein: CASSFRQTQNQPQHF
clone size: NA; V gene: TRBV4-3; J gene: TRBJ1-3; CDR3 length: 17; D gene: NA; CDR3 DNA: TGCGCCAGCAGCCAAGAGTCAGGGGAATCAGCTGGAAACACCATATATTTT; CDR3 protein: CASSQESGESAGNTIYF
clone size: many; V gene: TRBV13; J gene: TRBJ2-2; CDR3 length: 15; D gene: TRBD2; CDR3 DNA: TGTGCCAGCAGAAAACTTTTCGGGAGGTCTGGGGAGCTGTTTTTT; CDR3 protein: CASRKLFGRSGELFF
clone size: many; V gene: TRBV19; J gene: TRBJ2-2; CDR3 length: 16; D gene: TRBD2; CDR3 DNA: TGTGCCAGTAGTCCCCAGCGGGAGGGCCGTCTCGGGGAGCTGTTTTTT; CDR3 protein: CASSPQREGRLGELFF
clone size: NA; V gene: TRBV3-1; J gene: TRBJ2-7; CDR3 length: 16; D gene: TRBD1; CDR3 DNA: TGTGCCAGCAGCCAAGATTTTTGGACAGGAGGCTACGAGCAGTGCTTC; CDR3 protein: CASSQDFWTGGYEQCF
clone size: NA; V gene: TRBV5-1; J gene: TRBJ2-5; CDR3 length: 14; D gene: TRBD1; CDR3 DNA: TGCGCCAGCAGCGCAAACACAGGGGGAGAGACCCAGTACTTC; CDR3 protein: CASSANTGGETQYF
clone size: many; V gene: TRBV6-5; J gene: TRBJ1-2; CDR3 length: 14; D gene: NA; CDR3 DNA: TGTGCCAGCAGTTACTCGAGAAGCGCTTATGGCTACACCTTC; CDR3 protein: CASSYSRSAYGYTF
clone size: NA; V gene: TRBV20-1; J gene: TRBJ1-6; CDR3 length: 14; D gene: NA; CDR3 DNA: TGCAGTGCTAGAGAACGGGAAGGGGTCTCACCCCTCCACTTT; CDR3 protein: CSAREREGVSPLHF
clone size: many; V gene: TRBV10-3; J gene: TRBJ2-7; CDR3 length: 13; D gene: NA; CDR3 DNA: TGTGCCATCAGGGCCCAGGGTTCTAACGAGCAGTACTTC; CDR3 protein: CAIRAQGSNEQYF
clone size: many; V gene: TRBV6-2/TRBV6-3; J gene: TRBJ1-5; CDR3 length: 16; D gene: NA; CDR3 DNA: TGTGCCAGCAGTTACTCGACAACTAATAGCAATCAGCCCCAGCATTTT; CDR3 protein: CASSYSTTNSNQPQHF
clone size: many; V gene: TRBV28; J gene: TRBJ1-1; CDR3 length: 14; D gene: TRBD1; CDR3 DNA: TGTGCCAGCACCATAGGGGGCGTAGGCACTGAAGCTTTCTTT; CDR3 protein: CASTIGGVGTEAFF
clone size: many; V gene: TRBV11-2; J gene: TRBJ1-5; CDR3 length: 15; D gene: TRBD1; CDR3 DNA: TGTGCCAGCAGCTCCGCCGGGACAGCGAATCAGCCCCAGCATTTT; CDR3 protein: CASSSAGTANQPQHF
clone size: many; V gene: TRBV6-5; J gene: TRBJ2-7; CDR3 length: 17; D gene: NA; CDR3 DNA: TGTGCCAGCAGTTGGGGGGGCGGGGCCTTGGGGCCCTACGAGCAGTACTTC; CDR3 protein: CASSWGGGALGPYEQYF
clone size: NA; V gene: TRBV14; J gene: TRBJ2-7; CDR3 length: 14; D gene: TRBD1; CDR3 DNA: TGTGCCAGCAGCCGTTGGGACAGCACCTACGAGCAGTACTTC; CDR3 protein: CASSRWDSTYEQYF
clone size: many; V gene: TRBV29-1; J gene: TRBJ1-2; CDR3 length: 12; D gene: TRBD1; CDR3 DNA: TGCAGCGTTGAAGTCCCAGGGGGCGGCTACACCTTC; CDR3 protein: CSVEVPGGGYTF
clone size: many; V gene: TRBV20-1; J gene: TRBJ2-2; CDR3 length: 14; D gene: TRBD1; CDR3 DNA: TGCAGTGCTACTACGGACAGGGCCACCGGGGAGCTGTTTTTT; CDR3 protein: CSATTDRATGELFF
clone size: few; V gene: TRBV5-1; J gene: TRBJ2-7; CDR3 length: 14; D gene: TRBD1; CDR3 DNA: TGCGCCAGCAGCCCCGGGGACAGGGGTGAAGAGCAGTACTTC; CDR3 protein: CASSPGDRGEEQYF
clone size: NA; V gene: TRBV2; J gene: TRBJ1-5; CDR3 length: 16; D gene: NA; CDR3 DNA: TGTGCCAGCAGTGAGCCGGGGGCCCTTGGCAATCAGCCCCAGCATTTT; CDR3 protein: CASSEPGALGNQPQHF
clone size: many; V gene: TRBV3-1; J gene: TRBJ1-1; CDR3 length: 11; D gene: NA; CDR3 DNA: TGTGCCAGCAGCCAGGAAGCTGAAGCTTTCTTT; CDR3 protein: CASSQEAEAFF
clone size: many; V gene: TRBV12-3/TRBV12-4; J gene: TRBJ1-2; CDR3 length: 15; D gene: NA; CDR3 DNA: TGTGCCAGCAGTTTGGAGCACCGAGTTCTTCATGGCTACACCTTC; CDR3 protein: CASSLEHRVLHGYTF
clone size: many; V gene: TRBV12-3/TRBV12-4; J gene: TRBJ2-7; CDR3 length: 14; D gene: NA; CDR3 DNA: TGTGCCAGCAGTCGTGGGTTAGACTCCTACGAGCAGTACTTC; CDR3 protein: CASSRGLDSYEQYF
clone size: few; V gene: TRBV20-1; J gene: TRBJ2-7; CDR3 length: 12; D gene: NA; CDR3 DNA: TGCAGTGCTCAGTCGAGCTCCTACGAGCAGTACTTC; CDR3 protein: CSAQSSSYEQYF
clone size: many; V gene: TRBV6-5; J gene: TRBJ2-2; CDR3 length: 17; D gene: NA; CDR3 DNA: TGTGCCAGCAGTTACCGGCAAGGACCCCCGTCGGCCGGGGAGCTGTTTTTT; CDR3 protein: CASSYRQGPPSAGELFF
clone size: many; V gene: TRBV14; J gene: TRBJ2-7; CDR3 length: 14; D gene: NA; CDR3 DNA: TGTGCCAGCAGCCAAGCCAAGAGCTCCTACGAGCAGTACTTC; CDR3 protein: CASSQAKSSYEQYF
clone size: many; V gene: TRBV12-3/TRBV12-4; J gene: TRBJ1-1; CDR3 length: 12; D gene: NA; CDR3 DNA: TGTGCCAGCAGTTCCGGGTGGACTGAAGCTTTCTTT; CDR3 protein: CASSSGWTEAFF
clone size: many; V gene: TRBV10-1; J gene: TRBJ2-2; CDR3 length: 14; D gene: NA; CDR3 DNA: TGCGCCACTCGAGCCCTTAGCAACACCGGGGAGCTGTTTTTT; CDR3 protein: CATRALSNTGELFF
clone size: many; V gene: TRBV28; J gene: TRBJ2-7; CDR3 length: 12; D gene: NA; CDR3 DNA: TGTGCCAGCATGGAATCGGGCTACGAGCAGTACTTC; CDR3 protein: CASMESGYEQYF
clone size: many; V gene: TRBV29-1; J gene: TRBJ2-7; CDR3 length: 12; D gene: NA; CDR3 DNA: TGCAGCGTTGAAGGCAGAGCCTACGAGCAGTACTTC; CDR3 protein: CSVEGRAYEQYF
clone size: many; V gene: TRBV6-5; J gene: TRBJ1-1; CDR3 length: 16; D gene: NA; CDR3 DNA: TGTGCCAGCAGTTACTCAGAGGGGATAATGAACACTGAAGCTTTCTTT; CDR3 protein: CASSYSEGIMNTEAFF
clone size: many; V gene: TRBV2; J gene: TRBJ2-7; CDR3 length: 14; D gene: NA; CDR3 DNA: TGTGCCAGCAACTGGGAAGTGGGCTTCTACGAGCAGTACTTC; CDR3 protein: CASNWEVGFYEQYF
clone size: many; V gene: TRBV30; J gene: TRBJ2-2; CDR3 length: 17; D gene: TRBD2; CDR3 DNA: TGTGCCTGGAGTGTGATGACTAGCGGGACGCACACCGGGGAGCTGTTTTTT; CDR3 protein: CAWSVMTSGTHTGELFF